The TCR beta chain under discussion was sequenced for a study of shared clonotypes between healthy human individuals. Here immunoSEQ multiplex PCR was the method, and the copy in TCRdb shows in-frame clones only, minus some. The table includes approximately 510,000 clones, around 74% detected once. Trimming cost V 1 base and J 5 bases; bases outside gene matches: 7. CDR1 is MNHNS and CDR2 is SASEGT in the germline V gene. This CDR3 is built from 15 residues. The chain carries TRBV6-1 and TRBJ1-1, with TRBD1 identical over 7 bases. The TCR originated in a woman aged 40 to 50 in good health. Some clones in this sample may be carry-over from other donors' samples. Sequencing was done on a sample of PBMCs. Here the CDR3 reads CASSEVTGSNTEAFF. CDR3 bases: TGTGCCAGCAGTGAAGTGACAGGGTCGAATACTGAAGCTTTCTTT.